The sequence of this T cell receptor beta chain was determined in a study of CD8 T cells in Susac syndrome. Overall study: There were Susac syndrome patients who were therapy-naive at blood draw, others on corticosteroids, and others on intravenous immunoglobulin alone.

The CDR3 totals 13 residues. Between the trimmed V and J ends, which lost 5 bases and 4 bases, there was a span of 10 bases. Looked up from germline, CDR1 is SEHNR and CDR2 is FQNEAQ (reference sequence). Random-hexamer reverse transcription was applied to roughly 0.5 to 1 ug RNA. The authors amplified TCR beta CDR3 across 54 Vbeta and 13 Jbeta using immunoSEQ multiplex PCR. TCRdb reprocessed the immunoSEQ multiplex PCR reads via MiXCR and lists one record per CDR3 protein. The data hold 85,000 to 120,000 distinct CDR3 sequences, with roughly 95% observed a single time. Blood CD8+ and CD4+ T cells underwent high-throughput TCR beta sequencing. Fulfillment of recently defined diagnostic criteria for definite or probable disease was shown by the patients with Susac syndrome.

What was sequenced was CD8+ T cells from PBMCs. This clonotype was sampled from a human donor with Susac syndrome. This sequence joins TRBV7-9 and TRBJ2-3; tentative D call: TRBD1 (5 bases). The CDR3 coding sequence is TGTGCCAGCAGCCATAGGACACCAGATACGCAGTATTTT. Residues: CASSHRTPDTQYF. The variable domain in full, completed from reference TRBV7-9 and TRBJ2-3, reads DTGVSQNPRHKITKRGQNVTFRCDPISEHNRLYWYRQTLGQGPEFLTYFQNEAQLEKSRLLSDRFSAERPKGSFSTLEIQRTEQGDSAMYLCASSHRTPDTQYFGPGTRLTVL.